A selection of T cell receptor beta chains follows, all from one sample in a study of a mutant IDH1 vaccine in newly diagnosed glioma. TCRdb's table, derived via immunoSEQ multiplex PCR, lists solely in-frame clones and lacks some. Of 55,000 to 70,000 clones listed, 70% to 80% are singletons. The sample consisted of PBMCs, taken from a glioma patient treated with radiotherapy, temozolomide or both. These receptors originate from a man between 45 and 60 years old with glioma. Both conserved end residues are trimmed from each CDR3. Fields, in order: clone size, V gene, D gene, J gene, CDR3 protein. D genes are given only for firm matches. Clone size is shown for a subset of rows, as once, few, many or a class of expanded clone.

>NA|TRBV2|TRBD1|TRBJ1-2
ASSGQGGQHGYT
>NA|TRBV2|TRBD1|TRBJ1-5
ASTRDRVGQPQH
>NA|TRBV18|NA|TRBJ1-1
ASSPLLEVVNTEAF
>NA|TRBV28|NA|TRBJ1-4
ASLSGAAEKLF
>NA|TRBV30|TRBD1|TRBJ2-7
AWSVQGDSYEQY
>few|TRBV27|NA|TRBJ1-6
ASSLKGGNSPLH
>NA|TRBV7-9|TRBD1|TRBJ1-6
ASSLTGESPLH
>NA|TRBV19|TRBD1|TRBJ1-3
ASSVPGGLVSGNTIY
>NA|TRBV2|NA|TRBJ2-7
ASGAGPYEQY
>NA|TRBV10-3|NA|TRBJ2-5
ASRGGGHLQETQY
>NA|TRBV19|NA|TRBJ2-5
ASSITQGETQY
>few|TRBV9|NA|TRBJ1-5
ASSPGRKQPQH
>NA|TRBV4-2|TRBD1|TRBJ2-1
ASSQDPKQGAYNEQF
>NA|TRBV18|TRBD1|TRBJ1-5
ASSLGQVYSNQPQH
>NA|TRBV19|TRBD1|TRBJ1-1
ASSISGTGGRNTEAF
>few|TRBV14|TRBD1|TRBJ2-7
ASSRSTGITYEQY
>NA|TRBV30|NA|TRBJ1-1
AWRGGGTEAF
>NA|TRBV2|NA|TRBJ2-1
ASGLLEQF
>NA|TRBV7-9|NA|TRBJ1-3
ASSLAYGSGNTIY
>NA|TRBV18|NA|TRBJ1-1
ASSPQGRGEAF
>once|TRBV6-1|NA|TRBJ1-2
ASSPEGGSET
>NA|TRBV7-9|NA|TRBJ2-3
ASSMTDTQY
>NA|TRBV5-4|NA|TRBJ2-2
ASSSRRTNTGELF
>NA|TRBV5-1|TRBD1|TRBJ1-1
ASSLQGDTEAF
>once|TRBV30|TRBD1|TRBJ2-2
AWSPQGALNTGELF